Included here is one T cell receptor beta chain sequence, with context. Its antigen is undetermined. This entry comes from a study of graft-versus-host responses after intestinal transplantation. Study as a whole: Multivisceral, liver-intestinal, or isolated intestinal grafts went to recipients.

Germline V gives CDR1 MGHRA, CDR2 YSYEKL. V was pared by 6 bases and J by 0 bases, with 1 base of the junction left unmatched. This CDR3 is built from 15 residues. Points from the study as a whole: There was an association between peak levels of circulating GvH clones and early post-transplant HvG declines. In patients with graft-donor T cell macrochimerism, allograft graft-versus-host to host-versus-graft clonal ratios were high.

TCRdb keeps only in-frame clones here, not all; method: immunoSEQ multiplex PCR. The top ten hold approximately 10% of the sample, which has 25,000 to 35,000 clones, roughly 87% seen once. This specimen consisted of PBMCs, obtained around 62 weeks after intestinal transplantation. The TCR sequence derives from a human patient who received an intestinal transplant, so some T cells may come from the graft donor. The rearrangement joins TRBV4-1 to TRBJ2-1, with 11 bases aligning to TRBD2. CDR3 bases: TGCGCCAGCAGTCTAGCGGGGGGCTCCTACAATGAGCAGTTCTTC. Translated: CASSLAGGSYNEQFF.